This TCR beta chain was found in a study of blood T cells in healthy people across ages. General study findings and limits: Both higher diversity and more naive CD4+ cells marked long-lived donors when set against aged donors. Donor CMV status was unknown, possibly confounding expanded clonotype changes.

On this clonotype: Its antigen is as yet unknown.

A second PCR, run for 7 to 11 cycles, used a sample-barcoded 5' primer plus a J-beta primer mix. TCRdb processed the 5' RACE reads anew with MiXCR; each CDR3 protein has one entry. The sample consists of 800,000 or so distinct CDR3 sequences, roughly 60% of them appearing once. Sample: blood. The sequence derives from a man aged 25-45 years in good health.

CDR3 nucleotides: TGTGCCAGCAGTTTGAGAGCGGGGGGGATTTCCTACAATGAGCAGTTCTTC. Translating it yields CASSLRAGGISYNEQFF. This sequence joins TRBV12-3 or TRBV12-4 and TRBJ2-1, with 10 bases lining up with TRBD2. V lost 3 bases to trimming and J lost 1 base; unmatched junction nucleotides: 6. This CDR3 is 17 amino acids long.